The source of this T cell receptor beta chain is a study of blood T cell repertoires in COVID-19 (TCRdb year 2020). As for the study more broadly: The collaborator samples originated in the United States, Italy and Spain and spanned the acute and convalescent phases of COVID-19. The prospective study material was composed of cDNA or gDNA derived from T cells, B-cell-depleted T cells, or PBMCs. Deeply sampled blood TCRbeta repertoires from subjects exposed to, actively infected with, or recovered from COVID-19 were included in the dataset. The repertoires were released in a freely available public database meant as a resource for research on the immune response to SARS-CoV-2. Samples came from the ongoing ImmuneRACE study (first 160 participants) plus 1,254 subjects from 6 global collaborators. Sample metadata almost always included a de-identified subject ID, COVID-19 status, age in years and sex. HLA class I and class II types, where available, came from metadata supplied by the sample provider rather than from assay-based typing.

Each collaborating institution followed its own protocols to collect whole blood in K2EDTA tubes. For TCRbeta analysis, collaborators shipped samples as frozen whole blood, isolated PBMCs, or DNA extracted from either of those sample types. This clone has only one observation. The antigen this receptor binds is unknown. Qualities for individual bases were not recorded, and no much larger clone is one base off. CDR1 LGHNA and CDR2 YSLEER were looked up in the germline V gene. Deletion took 0 bases off V and 3 bases off J, with a span of 6 bases between the germline ends. The CDR3 goes from the cysteine to the phenylalanine over 13 residues. The sequence is cut down to CDR3 DNA, 39 bases in frame from base 1. The immunoSEQ Assay, a bias-controlled multiplex PCR, was used to amplify TCRbeta CDR3 regions from genomic DNA. On the study's bioinformatics: The number of nucleated cells in each sample was estimated from the amplification of reference gene primers within the assay. Sequence reads were collapsed and filtered to measure the absolute abundance of every unique TCRbeta CDR3 rearrangement. Productive Simpson clonality was computed per sample as the square root of Simpson's diversity index over productive rearrangements. TCRdb stores this immuneACCESS table with in-frame sequences only. Part of the clones is absent; in the studies checked, under half of the shortfall reflects unresolved V genes, and no reason is known for the rest. That table supplies the V and J calls and clone size; D and trimming were determined from the DNA. The sample data list 130,000 to 150,000 clones, and around 80% of these were observed just once. The ten largest clones take up 10% to 15% of the sample.

Study-level results and caveats: The amount of clinical and demographic metadata varied by source and participant and was provided uncurated.

The sequenced sample consisted of peripheral blood. The chain is encoded by TRBV4-3 joined to TRBJ2-7; D gene: possibly TRBD2, on 5 matching bases. The TCR sequence derives from a man aged 60 to 69 with active or convalescent COVID-19. The CDR3: CASSQDAGYEQYF. Read as DNA, the sequence is TGCGCCAGCAGCCAAGATGCGGGCTACGAGCAGTACTTC.